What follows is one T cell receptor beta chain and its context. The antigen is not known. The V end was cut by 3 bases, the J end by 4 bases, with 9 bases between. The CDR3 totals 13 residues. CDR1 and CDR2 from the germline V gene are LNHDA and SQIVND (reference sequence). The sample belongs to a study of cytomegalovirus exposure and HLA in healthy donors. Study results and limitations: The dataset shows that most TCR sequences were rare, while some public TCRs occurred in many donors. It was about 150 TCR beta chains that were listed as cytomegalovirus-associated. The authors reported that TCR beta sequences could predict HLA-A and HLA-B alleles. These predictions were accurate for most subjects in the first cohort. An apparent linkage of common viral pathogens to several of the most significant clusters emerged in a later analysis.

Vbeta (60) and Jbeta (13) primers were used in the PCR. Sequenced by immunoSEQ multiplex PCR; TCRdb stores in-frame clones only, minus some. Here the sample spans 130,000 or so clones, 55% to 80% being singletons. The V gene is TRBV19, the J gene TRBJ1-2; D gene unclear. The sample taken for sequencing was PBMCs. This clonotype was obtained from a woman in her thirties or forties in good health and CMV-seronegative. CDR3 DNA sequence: TGTGCCAGTAGTATCGCAGGTCCCTATGGCTACACCTTC. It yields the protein CASSIAGPYGYTF.